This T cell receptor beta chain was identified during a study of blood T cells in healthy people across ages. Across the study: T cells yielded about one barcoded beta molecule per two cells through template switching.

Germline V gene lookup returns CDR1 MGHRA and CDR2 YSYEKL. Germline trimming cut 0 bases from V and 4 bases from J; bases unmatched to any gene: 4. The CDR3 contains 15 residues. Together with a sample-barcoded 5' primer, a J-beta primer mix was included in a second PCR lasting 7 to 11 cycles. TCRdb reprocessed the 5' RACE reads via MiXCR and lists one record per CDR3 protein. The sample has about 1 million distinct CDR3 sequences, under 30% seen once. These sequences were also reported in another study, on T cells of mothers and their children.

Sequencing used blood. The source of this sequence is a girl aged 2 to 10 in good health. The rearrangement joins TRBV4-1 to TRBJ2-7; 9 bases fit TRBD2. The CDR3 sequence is CASSQELTSGYEQYF. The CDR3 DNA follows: TGCGCCAGCAGCCAAGAACTGACTAGCGGTTACGAGCAGTACTTC.